This T cell receptor beta chain derives from a study of identical twins' blood T cells. With respect to this clonotype: Its antigen remains unidentified.

TCRdb recomputed calls from the 5' RACE reads with MiXCR, one row per CDR3 protein. The table lists 400,000 or so distinct CDR3 sequences, 28% of them singletons. Six healthy women, forming three identical twin pairs, donated samples. General study results and limits: Each donor's most abundant TCRbeta clonotypes shared more CDR3 sequences with her twin than unrelated donors.

The germline V gene encodes CDR1 ENHRY and CDR2 SYGVKD. The CDR3 covers 14 residues. Trimming cost V 0 bases and J 4 bases, with 10 bases left between them. The chain joins TRBV10-3 to TRBJ2-7, with a possible D match to TRBD1 (5 bases). The sequence derives from a woman aged 18-50 years in good health. Material: PBMCs. The CDR3 protein is CAISESYSGYEQYF. Here the CDR3 DNA reads TGTGCCATCAGTGAGTCGTATTCAGGGTACGAGCAGTACTTC.